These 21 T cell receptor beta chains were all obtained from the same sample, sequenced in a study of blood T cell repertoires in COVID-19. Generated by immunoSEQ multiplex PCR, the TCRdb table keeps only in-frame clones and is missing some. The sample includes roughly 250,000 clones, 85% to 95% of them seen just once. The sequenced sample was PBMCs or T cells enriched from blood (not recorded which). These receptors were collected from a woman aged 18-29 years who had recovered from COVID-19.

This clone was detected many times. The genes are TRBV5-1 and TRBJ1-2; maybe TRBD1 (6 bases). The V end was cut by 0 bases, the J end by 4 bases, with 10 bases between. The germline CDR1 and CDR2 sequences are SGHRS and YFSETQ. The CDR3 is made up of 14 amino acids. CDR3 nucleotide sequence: TGCGCCAGCAGCTTGGCCAGGGACATCTATGGCTACACCTTC. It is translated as CASSLARDIYGYTF.

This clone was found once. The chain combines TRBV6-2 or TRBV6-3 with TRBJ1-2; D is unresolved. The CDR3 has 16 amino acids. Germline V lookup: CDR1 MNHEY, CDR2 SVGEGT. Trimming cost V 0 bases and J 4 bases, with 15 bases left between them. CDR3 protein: CASSYSRRLLSYGYTF. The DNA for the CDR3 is TGTGCCAGCAGTTACTCCCGGAGGCTCCTCTCCTATGGCTACACCTTC.

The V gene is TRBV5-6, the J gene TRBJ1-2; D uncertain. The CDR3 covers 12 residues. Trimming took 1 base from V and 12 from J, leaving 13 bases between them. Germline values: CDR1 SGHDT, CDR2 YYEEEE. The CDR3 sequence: CASSLREPLNTF. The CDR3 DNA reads TGTGCCAGCAGCTTGCGGGAGCCCCTTAACACCTTC.

The CDR3 sequence is CSVSLAEVSGANVLTF. The CDR3, as DNA: TGCAGCGTTAGTCTAGCGGAGGTCTCTGGGGCCAACGTCCTGACTTTC. The chain employs TRBV29-1 and TRBJ2-6, with TRBD2 identical over 7 bases. V lost 5 bases to trimming and J lost 0 bases; unmatched junction nucleotides: 7. The CDR3 loop spans 16 amino acids. From germline, CDR1 is SQVTM and CDR2 ANQGSEA.

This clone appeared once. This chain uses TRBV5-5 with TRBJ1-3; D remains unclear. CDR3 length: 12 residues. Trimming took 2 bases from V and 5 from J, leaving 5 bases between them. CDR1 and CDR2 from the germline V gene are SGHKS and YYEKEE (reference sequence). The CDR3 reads CASSLQRNTIYF. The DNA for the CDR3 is TGTGCCAGCAGCTTACAGCGAAACACCATATATTTT.

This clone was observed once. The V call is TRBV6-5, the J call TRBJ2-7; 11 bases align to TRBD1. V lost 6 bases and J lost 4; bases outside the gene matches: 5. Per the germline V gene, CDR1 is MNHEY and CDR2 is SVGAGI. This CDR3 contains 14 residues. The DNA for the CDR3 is TGTGCCAGCAGCACGGACAGGGGGCCATACGAGCAGTACTTC. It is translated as CASSTDRGPYEQYF.

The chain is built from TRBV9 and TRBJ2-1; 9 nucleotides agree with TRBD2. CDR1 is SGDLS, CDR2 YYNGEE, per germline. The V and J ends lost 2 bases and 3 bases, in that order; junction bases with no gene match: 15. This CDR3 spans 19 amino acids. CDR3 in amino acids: CASSVSGRGSLRFYNEQFF. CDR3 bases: TGTGCCAGCAGCGTTAGCGGGAGAGGCTCACTTCGATTCTACAATGAGCAGTTCTTC.

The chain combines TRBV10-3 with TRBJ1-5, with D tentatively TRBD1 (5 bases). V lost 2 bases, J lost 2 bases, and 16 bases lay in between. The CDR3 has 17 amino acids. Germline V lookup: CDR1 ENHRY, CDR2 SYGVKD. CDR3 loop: CAISERRGMSGNQPQHF. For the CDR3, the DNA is TGTGCCATCAGTGAGAGGAGGGGAATGAGTGGCAATCAGCCCCAGCATTTT.

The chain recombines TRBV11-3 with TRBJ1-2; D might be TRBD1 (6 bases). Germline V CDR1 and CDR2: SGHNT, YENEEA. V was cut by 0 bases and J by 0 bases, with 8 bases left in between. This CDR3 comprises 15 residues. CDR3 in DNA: TGTGCCAGCAGCTTAGACGCAGGGGCTAACTATGGCTACACCTTC. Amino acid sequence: CASSLDAGANYGYTF. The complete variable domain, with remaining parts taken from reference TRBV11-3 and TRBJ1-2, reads EAGVVQSPRYKIIEKKQPVAFWCNPISGHNTLYWYLQNLGQGPELLIRYENEEAVDDSQLPKDRFSAERLKGVDSTLKIQPAELGDSAVYLCASSLDAGANYGYTFGSGTRLTVV.

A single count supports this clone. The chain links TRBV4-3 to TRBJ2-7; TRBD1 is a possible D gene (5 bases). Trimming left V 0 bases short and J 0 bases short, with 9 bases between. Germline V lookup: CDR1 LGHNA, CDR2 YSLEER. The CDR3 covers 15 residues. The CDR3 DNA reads TGCGCCAGCAGCCAAGATAGGGGCAGCTCCTACGAGCAGTACTTC. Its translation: CASSQDRGSSYEQYF.

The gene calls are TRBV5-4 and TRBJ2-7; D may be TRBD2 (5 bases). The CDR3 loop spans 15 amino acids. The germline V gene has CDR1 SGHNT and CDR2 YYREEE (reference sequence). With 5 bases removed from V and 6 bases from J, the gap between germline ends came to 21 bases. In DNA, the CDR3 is TGTGCCAGCAGATCAGATGCCGCGGGCTATGGCGAGCAGTACTTC. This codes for CASRSDAAGYGEQYF.

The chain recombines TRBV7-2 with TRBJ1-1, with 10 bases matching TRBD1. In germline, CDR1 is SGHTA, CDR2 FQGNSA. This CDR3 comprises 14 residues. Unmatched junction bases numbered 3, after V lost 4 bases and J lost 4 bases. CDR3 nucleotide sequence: TGTGCCAGCAGCTCCCGGACAGGGGGCACTGAAGCTTTCTTT. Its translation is CASSSRTGGTEAFF.

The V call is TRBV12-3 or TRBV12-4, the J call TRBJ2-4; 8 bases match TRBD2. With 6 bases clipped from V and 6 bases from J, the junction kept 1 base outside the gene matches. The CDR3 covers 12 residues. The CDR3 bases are TGTGCCAGCAGCCGGGGGGGAAACATTCAGTACTTC. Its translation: CASSRGGNIQYF.

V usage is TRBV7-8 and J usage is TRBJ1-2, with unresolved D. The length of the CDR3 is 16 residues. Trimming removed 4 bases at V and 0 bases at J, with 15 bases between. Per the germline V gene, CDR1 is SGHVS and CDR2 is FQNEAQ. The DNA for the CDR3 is TGTGCCAGCAGCTCGATGTACGGGAGTGCTAACTATGGCTACACCTTC. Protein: CASSSMYGSANYGYTF.

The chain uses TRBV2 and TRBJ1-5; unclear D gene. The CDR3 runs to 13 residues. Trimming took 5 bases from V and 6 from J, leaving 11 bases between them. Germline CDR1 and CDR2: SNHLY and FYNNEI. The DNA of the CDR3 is TGTGCCAGCAGTTCCGTTATTCCTCAGCCCCAGCATTTT. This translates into CASSSVIPQPQHF.

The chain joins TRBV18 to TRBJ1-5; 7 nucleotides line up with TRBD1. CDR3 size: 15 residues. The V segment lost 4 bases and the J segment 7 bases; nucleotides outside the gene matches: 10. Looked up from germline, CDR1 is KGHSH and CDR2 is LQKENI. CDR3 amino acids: CASSREQGKGQPQHF. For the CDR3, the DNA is TGTGCCAGCTCACGCGAACAGGGGAAGGGGCAGCCCCAGCATTTT.

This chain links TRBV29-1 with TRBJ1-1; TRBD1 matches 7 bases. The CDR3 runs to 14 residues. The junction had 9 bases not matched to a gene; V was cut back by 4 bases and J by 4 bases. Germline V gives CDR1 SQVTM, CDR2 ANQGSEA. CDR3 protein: CSVGWQGGGTEAFF. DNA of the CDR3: TGCAGCGTTGGCTGGCAGGGGGGTGGCACTGAAGCTTTCTTT.

CDR3: CASSFEGRYYGYTF. DNA of the CDR3: TGTGCCAGCAGCTTTGAGGGGAGGTACTATGGCTACACCTTC. V gene TRBV7-9 combines with J gene TRBJ1-2; tentatively, D is TRBD1 (5 bases). Germline V gene data show CDR1 as SEHNR and CDR2 as FQNEAQ (reference sequence). V dropped 3 bases and J dropped 3 bases, with 11 bases sitting between them. The CDR3 runs to 14 residues.

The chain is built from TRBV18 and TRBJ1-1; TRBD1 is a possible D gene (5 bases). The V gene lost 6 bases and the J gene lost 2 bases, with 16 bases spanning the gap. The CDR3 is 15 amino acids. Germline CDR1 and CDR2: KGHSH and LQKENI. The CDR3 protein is CASSQRGGLNTEAFF. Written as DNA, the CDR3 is TGTGCCAGCTCCCAACGGGGGGGGTTAAACACTGAAGCTTTCTTT.

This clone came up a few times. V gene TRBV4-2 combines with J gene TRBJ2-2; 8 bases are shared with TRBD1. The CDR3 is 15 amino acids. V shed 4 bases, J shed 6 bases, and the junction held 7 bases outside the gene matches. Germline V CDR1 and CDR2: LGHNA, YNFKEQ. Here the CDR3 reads CASSLRQGTAGELFF. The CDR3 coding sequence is TGTGCCAGCAGCCTCAGACAGGGGACGGCCGGGGAGCTGTTTTTT.

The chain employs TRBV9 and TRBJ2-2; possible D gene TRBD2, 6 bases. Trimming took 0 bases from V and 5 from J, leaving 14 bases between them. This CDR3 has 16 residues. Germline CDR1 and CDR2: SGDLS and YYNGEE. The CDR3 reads CASSVGRDSPTGELFF. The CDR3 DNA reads TGTGCCAGCAGCGTAGGTCGGGACTCCCCGACCGGGGAGCTGTTTTTT. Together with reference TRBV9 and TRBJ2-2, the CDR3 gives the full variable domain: DSGVTQTPKHLITATGQRVTLRCSPRSGDLSVYWYQQSLDQGLQFLIQYYNGEERAKGNILERFSAQQFPDLHSELNLSSLELGDSALYFCASSVGRDSPTGELFFGEGSRLTVL.